The 10 T cell receptor beta chains below all came from one sample that was sequenced in a study of T cell repertoires in cytomegalovirus infection. No antigen has been assigned to these receptors. Each CDR3 protein gets one entry after TCRdb re-called the reads with MiXCR. The sample records approximately 500,000 distinct CDR3 sequences, roughly 34% being singletons. The sequencing used cultured PBMCs, collected from culture after CMV antigen stimulation. The receptors originated from a human donor in good health (CMV status not recorded). Some clones in this sample may be carry-over from other donors' samples.

The chain recombines TRBV7-2 with TRBJ1-4, with D hard to call. The germline V gene encodes CDR1 SGHTA and CDR2 FQGNSA. V gave up 6 bases and J gave up 8 bases, with 10 bases separating them. The CDR3 extends over 12 amino acids. CDR3 sequence (DNA): TGTGCCAGCAGGATGTGGGGAGAAAAACTGTTTTTT. As protein: CASRMWGEKLFF.

This clonotype was observed a handful of times. V is TRBV4-3 and J is TRBJ2-3; possibly TRBD2 for D (6 bases). CDR3 size: 17 residues. V lost 0 bases, J lost 5 bases, and 18 bases lay in between. CDR1 and CDR2 (germline): LGHNA, YSLEER. CDR3 sequence reads: CASSQDTPGSGRDTQYF. The CDR3 nucleotides read TGCGCCAGCAGCCAAGATACCCCCGGTAGCGGACGAGATACGCAGTATTTT.

The chain couples TRBV5-1 to TRBJ2-1, with TRBD2 matching 8 bases. With 7 bases clipped from V and 0 bases from J, the junction kept 6 bases outside the gene matches. The CDR3 length is 15 residues. The germline V gene has CDR1 SGHRS and CDR2 YFSETQ. The CDR3 loop is CASDWGTSSYNEQFF. CDR3 DNA: TGCGCCAGCGACTGGGGGACTAGCTCCTACAATGAGCAGTTCTTC.

This clonotype turned up a few times. The chain has TRBV18 and TRBJ2-1; TRBD2 matches 8 bases. V dropped 4 bases and J dropped 10; count of bases not matched to a gene: 9. This CDR3 contains 14 residues. Germline V CDR1 and CDR2: KGHSH, LQKENI. CDR3 sequence reads: CASSRASGSGEQFF. CDR3 coding DNA: TGTGCCAGCTCACGGGCGAGCGGGAGCGGGGAGCAGTTCTTC.

The CDR3 loop reads CASRNYRDSNYGYTF. The CDR3 coding sequence is TGTGCCAGCAGGAATTACAGGGATTCTAACTATGGCTACACCTTC. J is TRBJ1-2 and V is TRBV28; maybe TRBD1 (6 bases). Germline CDR1 MDHEN, CDR2 SYDVKM. V lost 6 bases and J 0 bases, leaving 14 bases between the germline ends. CDR3 length: 15 residues.

The rearrangement uses TRBV7-3 and TRBJ2-1, with no clear D. Trimming removed 5 bases at V and 6 bases at J, with 14 bases between. Germline values: CDR1 SGHTA, CDR2 FQGTGA. This CDR3 is 14 amino acids long. CDR3 nucleotides: TGTGCCAGCAGCACAACCTCGGACCCCAATGAGCAGTTCTTC. It yields the protein CASSTTSDPNEQFF.

This clonotype turned up a few times. The rearrangement links TRBV7-2 to TRBJ1-5, with TRBD1 as a possible D gene (6 bases). This CDR3 region has 17 residues. The germline V gene has CDR1 SGHTA and CDR2 FQGNSA. Trimming cost V 1 base and J 2 bases, with 15 bases left between them. The CDR3 DNA is TGTGCCAGCAGCTTAGTGAGGGGGGGGGCTGGCAATCAGCCCCAGCATTTT. It specifies CASSLVRGGAGNQPQHF.

This clonotype was detected a few times. The genes are TRBV6-2 or TRBV6-3 and TRBJ2-1; no clear D gene. Germline V gives CDR1 MNHEY, CDR2 SVGEGT. Trimming pared 2 bases from V and 6 bases from J, leaving 11 bases between. This CDR3 region has 14 residues. CDR3 residues: CASSYAPLGNEQFF. CDR3 bases: TGTGCCAGCAGTTACGCCCCCCTTGGCAATGAGCAGTTCTTC.

The genes are TRBV28 and TRBJ2-1; TRBD2 might be the D (7 bases). V dropped 2 bases and J dropped 13 bases, with 18 bases sitting between them. Germline V gene lookup returns CDR1 MDHEN and CDR2 SYDVKM. The CDR3 covers 14 residues. The chain's CDR3 is CASSLAGAPRGQFF. As DNA, the CDR3 is TGTGCCAGCAGTTTAGCGGGGGCCCCGCGGGGACAGTTCTTC.

There are a few counts of this clonotype. V gene TRBV7-2 combines with J gene TRBJ2-1, with 10 bases identical to TRBD2. Germline lookup yields CDR1 SGHTA and CDR2 FQGNSA. V shed 5 bases and J 8 bases; nucleotides not matched to a gene: 9. This CDR3 has 15 amino acids. CDR3 protein: CASSPPSGSMYEQFF. The DNA of the CDR3 is TGTGCCAGCAGCCCCCCTAGCGGGAGTATGTATGAGCAGTTCTTC.